The 5 T cell receptor beta chains below all came from one sample that was sequenced in a study of radiotherapy plus CTLA-4 blockade in lung cancer (dated 2018 in TCRdb). Library preparation used the immunoSEQ multiplex PCR assay. The source is immuneACCESS, and TCRdb retained only in-frame sequences with V and J called. Part of the clones is not carried over; for the studies checked, unresolved V genes explain less than half of this, and the remainder is unexplained. In this sample the table shows about 120,000 clones, 80% to 90% of which occur a single time. Clones ranked in the top ten supply 6.9% of the sample. The source material was peripheral blood, sampled from a patient treated with radiotherapy plus ipilimumab. The receptor source for this set is a human donor with non-small cell lung cancer that progressed on radiotherapy plus ipilimumab.

This chain connects TRBV5-1 to TRBJ2-1; 15 nucleotides align to TRBD2. V was pared by 4 bases and J by 9 bases, with 17 bases of the junction left unmatched. The CDR3 is 19 residues long. The germline V gene has CDR1 SGHRS and CDR2 YFSETQ. The CDR3 loop is CASSPGLAGGPPATIEQFF. The CDR3, as DNA: TGCGCCAGCAGCCCGGGACTAGCGGGAGGCCCACCGGCCACGATTGAGCAGTTCTTC.

This chain uses TRBV7-9 with TRBJ1-2, with D maybe TRBD1 (5 bases). Trimming cost V 5 bases and J 4 bases, with 17 bases left between them. The germline V gene encodes CDR1 SEHNR and CDR2 FQNEAQ (reference sequence). The CDR3 is 15 amino acids. The CDR3 loop is CASSPPGRTIYGYTF. The CDR3 coding sequence is TGTGCCAGCAGCCCGCCGGGACGGACTATCTATGGCTACACCTTC.

The rearrangement links TRBV4-1 to TRBJ2-3, with D tentatively TRBD2 (5 bases). CDR1 and CDR2 from the germline V gene are MGHRA and YSYEKL. V gave up 5 bases and J gave up 2 bases, with 11 bases separating them. This CDR3 has 14 residues. The CDR3 loop reads CASSYERITDTQYF. The CDR3 nucleotides are TGCGCCAGCAGCTATGAGCGGATCACAGATACGCAGTATTTT.

This clone was observed a single time. This chain connects TRBV18 to TRBJ1-5; D might be TRBD1 (5 bases). The V gene's germline CDR1 is KGHSH and CDR2 LQKENI. This CDR3 spans 16 amino acids. Trimming left V 3 bases short and J 10 bases short, with 22 bases between. The CDR3 sequence: CASSPRGGELGSPQHF. The CDR3 DNA sequence: TGTGCCAGCTCACCTCGGGGAGGGGAGTTGGGAAGCCCCCAGCATTTT.

This sequence joins TRBV5-5 and TRBJ2-7; the D is unclear. From germline, CDR1 is SGHKS and CDR2 YYEKEE (reference sequence). V lost 1 base to trimming and J lost 8 bases, with 10 bases between them. The CDR3 sequence is 12 residues long. The CDR3 is CASSLSDGQQYF. The CDR3 DNA sequence: TGTGCCAGCAGCTTGTCCGACGGCCAGCAGTACTTC. The full variable domain, completed using reference TRBV5-5 and TRBJ2-7, is DAGVTQSPTHLIKTRGQQVTLRCSPISGHKSVSWYQQVLGQGPQFIFQYYEKEERGRGNFPDRFSARQFPNYSSELNVNALLLGDSALYLCASSLSDGQQYFGPGTRLTVT.